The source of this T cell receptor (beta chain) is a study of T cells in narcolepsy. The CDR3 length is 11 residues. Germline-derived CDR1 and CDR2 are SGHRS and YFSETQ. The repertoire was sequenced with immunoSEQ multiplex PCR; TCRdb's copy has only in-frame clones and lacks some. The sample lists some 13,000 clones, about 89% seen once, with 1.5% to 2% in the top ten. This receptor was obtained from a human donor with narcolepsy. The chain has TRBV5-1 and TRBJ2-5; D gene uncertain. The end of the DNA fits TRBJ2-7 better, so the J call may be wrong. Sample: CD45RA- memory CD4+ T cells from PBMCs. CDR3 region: CASSQTNEQYF. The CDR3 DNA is TGCGCCAGCAGTCAAACTAACGAGCAGTACTTC.